The clone carrying this T cell receptor (beta chain) was seen more than once but under ten times. The data stem from a study of blood T cells in healthy people across ages. A sample-barcoded 5' primer and a J-beta primer mix were used in a second PCR of roughly 7 to 11 cycles. Using its own MiXCR run on the 5' RACE reads, TCRdb lists one record per CDR3 protein. Of some 750,000 distinct CDR3 sequences listed, over 20% are singletons. This CDR3 is 14 amino acids long. Trimming pared 0 bases from V and 5 bases from J, leaving 8 bases between. From germline, CDR1 is MNHEY and CDR2 SVGEGT. Material for sequencing was blood. The chain has TRBV6-2 or TRBV6-3 and TRBJ1-5; D not certain. The TCR sequence derives from a man between 65 and 85 years old in good health. The CDR3 sequence is CASSYSSRDQPQHF. CDR3 DNA sequence: TGTGCCAGCAGTTACTCTTCGAGGGATCAGCCCCAGCATTTT.